Sequencing of this T cell receptor (beta chain) was carried out in a study of Graves' ophthalmopathy and Graves' hyperthyroidism (dated by TCRdb to the late 2010s). General notes on the study: Peripheral blood was collected before any treatment was given, at the time of initial diagnosis. To tell Graves' ophthalmopathy apart from Graves' hyperthyroidism, and to predict which patients would progress to ophthalmopathy, the study relied on TCR beta repertoire signatures. In total, under 150 blood samples were TCR-sequenced: fewer than 50 ophthalmopathy, over 70 hyperthyroidism and roughly 17 hyperthyroidism-to-ophthalmopathy patients. To explore V-J signatures that separate ophthalmopathy from hyperthyroidism, a discovery set of about a hundred patients was enrolled, consisting of 40 to 45 with ophthalmopathy and around 57 with stable hyperthyroidism. For independent validation, a separate cohort was made up of approximately 18 hyperthyroidism patients plus 17 patients who later progressed from hyperthyroidism to ophthalmopathy. In more than 5 hyperthyroidism patients, the T-cell repertoire of thyroid tissue was compared with the T-cell repertoire of blood. Following sample collection, hyperthyroidism patients were given methimazole at a starting dose of 30 mg daily, and ophthalmopathy patients were given high-dose intravenous methylprednisolone.

Ophthalmopathy patients had moderately to severely active disease, Clinical Activity Score of at least 3, NOSPECS grade of at least 4, and disease duration under 3 months. Patients were excluded if they had other autoimmune diseases, uncontrolled infections, pregnancy or lactation. Diagnosis was based on clinical symptoms, serum thyroxine, TRAb, thyroid ultrasound and orbital computed tomography. Using Ficoll-Paque density gradient centrifugation, PBMCs were isolated from roughly 9.2 ml of fresh peripheral blood. Total RNA was extracted with Trizol reagent and quality-checked on an Agilent 2100 Bioanalyzer. The CDR3, cysteine through phenylalanine, is 14 amino acids long. Only the CDR3 portion is preserved as DNA: 42 bases, with reading frame beginning at the first base. Reading the germline V gene gives CDR1 SGHRS and CDR2 YFSETQ. V loses 0 bases, J loses 5 bases, and the germline ends lie 12 bases apart.

Note on this clonotype: The antigen it recognizes is unknown. No base-level quality is on record; no much larger clone is a single base apart.

For repertoire sequencing, the TCR beta CDR3 regions were amplified from RNA transcripts. The first round of RT-PCR was done with HTBI primers and the Qiagen OneStep RT-PCR kit, and was followed by a second round of multiplex PCR, then size selection and purification. Libraries were sequenced on an Illumina HiSeq2000 using paired-end 100 bp reads. In the authors' own workflow: SOAPnuke was used for read processing, and reads with adapters, uncalled bases, a mean Phred below 15, or no exact constant-primer or identifier match were discarded. High-quality paired reads were merged with COPE v1.2.5. Clonotypes were defined as unique nucleotide sequences and were aligned to IMGT TRB V, D and J references using MiTCR v1.1. The analysis was limited to V-J combinations with a frequency above 0.0001, which together covered more than 99% of repertoires. For each V-J combination, a TCR clonal expansion and chaos score was defined as the ratio of F50 clonal expansion to chaos observed in the TCRdist matrix. Welch's t-statistics and random forest were used to reduce features to approximately 13 V-J combinations, which were fed into a naive Bayes classifier. The Morisita-Horn index was used to measure how similar the thyroid and blood repertoires were. TCRdb passed the public sequencing reads through fastp at Q25 and MiXCR, retaining productive beta sequences. Duplicate CDR3 protein sequences are folded into a single record with the most common DNA and genes. The V and J calls and clone size are TCRdb's, not the authors'. This sample gives about 740,000 distinct CDR3 sequences in total; roughly two fifths of them show up just once. The leading ten clones occupy approximately 43% of the sample.

What the work shows at the level of the full study, not this receptor alone: Ophthalmopathy was separated from stable hyperthyroidism by the 13-signature model with about 88% sensitivity and around 81% specificity in cross-validation and with 80%/75% in the test set. Most expanded thyroid clonotypes with a frequency above 0.001 also appeared in blood, which suggests that blood repertoires may reflect the immune response in the thyroid. In validation, the model predicted ophthalmopathy progression with over 60% sensitivity and approximately 72% specificity; 12 predicted patients were CT-confirmed with GO in a median of 6.5 months. Sample size was not statistically predetermined, and group allocation was not concealed from the investigators.

The rearrangement joined TRBV5-1 to TRBJ2-7, with a tentative D call of TRBD1 or TRBD2, each matching 5 bases. Sequenced input: peripheral blood. The clonotype comes from an adult man with Graves' ophthalmopathy. The DNA sequence is given as TGCGCCAGCAGCTTGGTGGGACGGATGGACGAGCAGTACTTC. Its product reads: CASSLVGRMDEQYF.